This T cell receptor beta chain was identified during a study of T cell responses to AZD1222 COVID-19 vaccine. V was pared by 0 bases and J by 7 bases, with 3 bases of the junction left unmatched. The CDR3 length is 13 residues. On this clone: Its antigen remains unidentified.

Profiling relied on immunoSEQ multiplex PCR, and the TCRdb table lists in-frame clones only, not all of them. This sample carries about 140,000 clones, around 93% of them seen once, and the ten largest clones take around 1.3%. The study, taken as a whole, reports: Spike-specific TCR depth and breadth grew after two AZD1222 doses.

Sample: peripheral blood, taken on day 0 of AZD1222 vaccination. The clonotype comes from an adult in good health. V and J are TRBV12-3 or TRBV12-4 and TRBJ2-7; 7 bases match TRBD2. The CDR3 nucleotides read TGTGCCAGCAGTTTAGCGGGGGAGGGGGAGCAGTACTTC. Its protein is CASSLAGEGEQYF.